Below, one T cell receptor beta chain is given with its context. The record originates from a study of blood T cell repertoires in COVID-19. Study-level information: Samples came from the United States, Italy and Spain, spanning acute and convalescent COVID-19. The analysed material was cDNA or gDNA that came from T cells, B-cell-depleted T cells, or PBMCs.

With V trimmed by 6 bases and J by 3 bases, 12 bases remained unmatched. This CDR3 region has 16 residues. CDR1 and CDR2 (germline): SEHNR, FQNEAQ (reference sequence). As originally analysed: Using reference gene primer amplification, nucleated cell counts were estimated. Sequencing used immunoSEQ multiplex PCR; TCRdb keeps in-frame clones, though not all of them. For V, J and clone size, that table is used; D and trimming come from the DNA. The table lists around 370,000 clones, more than 70% of them singletons. A Seattle source enrolled patients during active infection and followed them longitudinally.

Sequenced: peripheral blood. The V gene is TRBV7-9, the J gene TRBJ2-5; the match to TRBD2 covers 8 bases. The clonotype comes from a woman aged 70-85 years with COVID-19, enrolled during active disease. The CDR3 DNA sequence: TGTGCCAGCAGGGTAGGGCCTAGCGGGCAGGAAGAGACCCAGTACTTC. Its translation: CASRVGPSGQEETQYF.